Below, 30 T cell receptor beta chains from the same sample are listed, as sequenced in a study of blood T cell repertoires in COVID-19. Sequencing used immunoSEQ multiplex PCR; TCRdb keeps in-frame clones, though not all of them. The sample holds approximately 150,000 clones, approximately 90% seen once. Sequenced input: peripheral blood. The receptors derive from a human donor with COVID-19, enrolled during active disease. The donor label of this sample is uncertain.

V is TRBV15 and J is TRBJ2-5; maybe TRBD2 (6 bases). Germline loops: CDR1 LNHNV, CDR2 YYDKDF (reference sequence). The V gene lost 0 bases and the J gene lost 6 bases, with 17 bases spanning the gap. The CDR3 runs to 16 residues. In DNA form, the CDR3 reads TGTGCCACCAGCAGAGATTCTACCTGGGAGGCCAAGACCCAGTACTTC. Its translation is CATSRDSTWEAKTQYF.

The V call is TRBV4-1, the J call TRBJ2-3, with 7 nucleotides matching TRBD1. The germline V gene has CDR1 MGHRA and CDR2 YSYEKL. This CDR3 spans 15 amino acids. V was clipped by 5 bases and J by 0 bases; unmatched bases: 5. The CDR3 DNA is TGCGCCAGCAGCTTACCGGGACAGAGCACAGATACGCAGTATTTT. This sequence encodes CASSLPGQSTDTQYF.

The CDR3: CASSLGVAGGVYNEQFF. As DNA, the CDR3 is TGCGCCAGCAGCTTGGGGGTAGCGGGAGGGGTCTACAATGAGCAGTTCTTC. The genes are TRBV5-1 and TRBJ2-1, with TRBD2 identical over 11 bases. CDR3 length: 17 residues. Looked up from germline, CDR1 is SGHRS and CDR2 is YFSETQ. V shed 0 bases and J 3 bases; nucleotides not matched to a gene: 5.

J is TRBJ1-5 and V is TRBV5-1; 8 positions agree with TRBD1. V lost 0 bases and J lost 2; bases outside the gene matches: 4. This CDR3 is built from 16 residues. The germline V gene encodes CDR1 SGHRS and CDR2 YFSETQ. CDR3 coding DNA: TGCGCCAGCAGCTTGGAGGGGACAGGCGGCAATCAGCCCCAGCATTTT. Amino acid sequence: CASSLEGTGGNQPQHF.

This chain connects TRBV4-1 to TRBJ1-2; D not resolved. V was clipped by 5 bases and J by 4 bases, with 20 bases between them. The germline gives CDR1 MGHRA, CDR2 YSYEKL. CDR3 length equals 16 residues. CDR3 residues: CASSADFADLGYGYTF. The CDR3 nucleotides are TGCGCCAGCAGCGCCGATTTCGCGGATCTTGGCTATGGCTACACCTTC.

The chain couples TRBV2 to TRBJ1-5; TRBD1 agrees at 9 bases. Germline CDR1 is SNHLY and CDR2 is FYNNEI. The CDR3 runs 16 residues. The ends lost 6 bases at V and 5 bases at J; junction bases unmatched: 11. The CDR3 protein is CASRNGRQGVDQPQHF. The CDR3 nucleotides read TGTGCCAGCAGGAATGGGAGACAGGGGGTGGATCAGCCCCAGCATTTT.

The rearrangement joins TRBV5-3 to TRBJ2-7; maybe TRBD1 (6 bases). Being an ORF, TRBV5-3 has a function that is uncertain. The CDR3 spans 15 residues. Trimming shortened V by 1 base and J by 5 bases, and 16 bases separated the two germline ends. The CDR3 loop is CARSLLQGAENEQYF. For the CDR3, the DNA is TGTGCCAGAAGCTTGTTACAGGGTGCCGAAAACGAGCAGTACTTC.

For this clone: The same CDR3 is also encoded by other DNA sequences in this sample. The chain uses TRBV6-1 and TRBJ1-2; 7 nucleotides line up with TRBD1. After removal of 0 bases from V and 7 bases from J, the junction contained 2 bases not matched to a gene. The CDR3 runs to 13 residues. CDR1 and CDR2 (germline): MNHNS, SASEGT. The CDR3, as DNA: TGTGCCAGCAGTGAAGCAGGGGGCGGTGGCTACACCTTC. Translated: CASSEAGGGGYTF.

The gene calls are TRBV7-7 and TRBJ2-5, with 9 bases lining up with TRBD2. V lost 8 bases and J lost 3; bases outside the gene matches: 4. The CDR3 contains 13 residues. Germline lookup yields CDR1 SSHAT and CDR2 FNYEAQ (reference sequence). CDR3 bases: TGTGCCAGCCAGGCTAGCGGGGAAGAGACCCAGTACTTC. This sequence encodes CASQASGEETQYF. Together with reference TRBV7-7 and TRBJ2-5, the CDR3 gives the full variable domain: GAGVSQSPRYKVTKRGQDVTLRCDPISSHATLYWYQQALGQGPEFLTYFNYEAQPDKSGLPSDRFSAERPEGSISTLTIQRTEQRDSAMYRCASQASGEETQYFGPGTRLLVL.

The genes are TRBV27 and TRBJ2-5; 7 nucleotides match TRBD2. Losses at the gene ends were 8 bases for V and 3 bases for J; bases not matched to a gene: 6. Germline V CDR1 and CDR2: MNHEY, SMNVEV (reference sequence). This CDR3 is built from 13 residues. CDR3 coding DNA: TGTGCCAGCGGCCGACTAGCTGAAGAGACCCAGTACTTC. It is translated as CASGRLAEETQYF.

The V and J genes are TRBV5-1 and TRBJ2-5; D is perhaps TRBD2 (7 bases). Germline V CDR1 and CDR2: SGHRS, YFSETQ. The CDR3 is 15 residues long. V lost 4 bases to trimming and J lost 4 bases, with 17 bases between them. The CDR3 spells CASSPLAGAGETQYF. CDR3 bases: TGCGCCAGCAGCCCCCTGGCGGGGGCGGGAGAGACCCAGTACTTC.

V is TRBV6-2 or TRBV6-3 and J is TRBJ2-3, with unresolved D. The germline CDR1 and CDR2 sequences are MNHEY and SVGEGT. This CDR3 is 12 amino acids long. The V and J ends lost 5 bases and 8 bases respectively, with 11 bases between them. This CDR3 is CASSASLLTQYF. The CDR3 DNA reads TGTGCCAGCAGTGCAAGCTTGCTTACGCAGTATTTT.

V and J are TRBV19 and TRBJ1-1; 7 nucleotides agree with TRBD1. This CDR3 comprises 15 residues. Per the germline V gene, CDR1 is LNHDA and CDR2 is SQIVND (reference sequence). With V trimmed by 5 bases and J by 4 bases, 10 bases remained unmatched. CDR3 sequence (DNA): TGTGCCAGTAGTCGTCGAGGGGGCTCGGGCACTGAAGCTTTCTTT. It is translated as CASSRRGGSGTEAFF. The full variable domain, rest sourced from reference TRBV19 and TRBJ1-1, is DGGITQSPKYLFRKEGQNVTLSCEQNLNHDAMYWYRQDPGQGLRLIYYSQIVNDFQKGDIAEGYSVSREKKESFPLTVTSAQKNPTAFYLCASSRRGGSGTEAFFGQGTRLTVV.

For the CDR3, the DNA is TGTGCCAGTAGTATGAGGGGGCTGTCTGAAAAACTGTTTTTT. This encodes CASSMRGLSEKLFF. This sequence joins TRBV19 and TRBJ1-4; 7 bases agree with TRBD1. The junction had 5 bases not matched to a gene; V was cut back by 3 bases and J by 7 bases. The germline V gene has CDR1 LNHDA and CDR2 SQIVND (reference sequence). The CDR3 covers 14 residues.

The chain has TRBV19 and TRBJ1-5, with 9 nucleotides matching TRBD1. CDR3 length: 15 residues. After removal of 5 bases from V and 4 bases from J, the junction contained 6 bases not matched to a gene. Germline V gene data show CDR1 as LNHDA and CDR2 as SQIVND (reference sequence). CDR3 protein: CASSSTGGENQPQHF. CDR3 sequence (DNA): TGTGCCAGTAGTTCCACAGGGGGCGAAAATCAGCCCCAGCATTTT.

CDR3 bases: TGTGCCAGCGGTGGTGGCAGGCCGGGGAGAAATGAGCAGTTCTTC. Translating it yields CASGGGRPGRNEQFF. V is TRBV5-5 and J is TRBJ2-1; maybe TRBD2 (5 bases). V lost 7 bases to trimming and J lost 7 bases, with 21 bases between them. The CDR3 runs to 15 residues. Per germline, CDR1 SGHKS and CDR2 YYEKEE (reference sequence).

V gene TRBV19 combines with J gene TRBJ1-1, with a weak D call TRBD1 (6 bases). The germline V gene encodes CDR1 LNHDA and CDR2 SQIVND (reference sequence). This CDR3 spans 14 amino acids. The V end lost 6 bases, the J end lost 0 bases, and 11 bases lay between the germline ends. In nucleotides, the CDR3 is TGTGCCAGTAGGGTACAGGGTATGAACACTGAAGCTTTCTTT. It encodes CASRVQGMNTEAFF.

The chain employs TRBV13 and TRBJ1-3, with 8 nucleotides matching TRBD1. V shed 4 bases, J shed 2 bases, and the junction held 1 base outside the gene matches. The CDR3 contains 14 residues. CDR1 and CDR2 (germline): PRHDT, FYEKMQ (reference sequence). CDR3 sequence (DNA): TGTGCCAGCAGCTCACAGGGGGCTGGAAACACCATATATTTT. Encoded protein: CASSSQGAGNTIYF.

This clone was counted once. This chain joins TRBV10-3 and TRBJ2-1, with TRBD2 matching 7 bases. V dropped 7 bases and J dropped 3; count of bases not matched to a gene: 12. The CDR3 covers 16 residues. Germline loops: CDR1 ENHRY, CDR2 SYGVKD. The CDR3 loop is CAITKTGGMGYNEQFF. CDR3 in DNA: TGTGCCATCACCAAGACGGGGGGAATGGGCTACAATGAGCAGTTCTTC.

V is TRBV9 and J is TRBJ2-7; 10 bases match TRBD2. CDR3 length equals 15 residues. Germline assignment: CDR1 SGDLS and CDR2 YYNGEE. V dropped 4 bases and J dropped 4; count of bases not matched to a gene: 8. The CDR3 nucleotides are TGTGCCAGCAGCTCAGGGGCTAGCGGGGGTTACGAGCAGTACTTC. This encodes CASSSGASGGYEQYF.

In its sample, this clone was seen once. The rearrangement uses TRBV19 and TRBJ2-1; 9 bases agree with TRBD2. CDR1 is LNHDA and CDR2 is SQIVND in the germline V gene (reference sequence). J was trimmed by 7 bases and V by 8 bases; bases with no gene match: 12. There are 15 residues in the CDR3. This CDR3 is CASQARLAGWNEQFF. The CDR3 DNA reads TGTGCCAGTCAGGCGAGGCTAGCGGGGTGGAATGAGCAGTTCTTC.

This clone has at least ten counts. The gene calls are TRBV18 and TRBJ1-4; 10 bases are shared with TRBD1. With 4 bases clipped from V and 8 bases from J, the junction kept 4 bases outside the gene matches. CDR1 and CDR2 from the germline V gene are KGHSH and LQKENI. The CDR3 is 14 residues long. The CDR3 is CASSRTGGKEKLFF. In DNA, the CDR3 is TGTGCCAGCTCACGGACAGGGGGAAAAGAAAAACTGTTTTTT.

The chain has TRBV30 and TRBJ1-1; D remains unclear. The V gene lost 4 bases and the J gene lost 0 bases, with 6 bases spanning the gap. The CDR3 extends over 12 amino acids. Germline loops: CDR1 GTSNPN, CDR2 SVGIG (reference sequence). CDR3: CAWKRMNTEAFF. The CDR3 DNA reads TGTGCCTGGAAGAGGATGAACACTGAAGCTTTCTTT.

This clone was seen once. This chain connects TRBV6-5 to TRBJ1-6, with a weak D call TRBD1 (5 bases). The CDR3 is 15 amino acids. CDR1 is MNHEY and CDR2 is SVGAGI in the germline V gene. V lost 3 bases, J lost 7 bases, and 13 bases lay in between. The CDR3, as DNA: TGTGCCAGCAGTTATAAGGGGTATAGGAATTCACCCCTCCACTTT. Protein sequence: CASSYKGYRNSPLHF.

The V gene is TRBV7-2, the J gene TRBJ2-3; D ambiguous. Per germline, CDR1 SGHTA and CDR2 FQGNSA. Trimming removed 2 bases at V and 1 base at J, with 4 bases between. This CDR3 spans 13 amino acids. The CDR3 loop reads CASSLQGTDTQYF. The CDR3 DNA sequence: TGTGCCAGCAGCTTACAGGGCACAGATACGCAGTATTTT. Supplemented by reference TRBV7-2 and TRBJ2-3, the full variable domain reads GAGVSQSPSNKVTEKGKDVELRCDPISGHTALYWYRQSLGQGLEFLIYFQGNSAPDKSGLPSDRFSAERTGGSVSTLTIQRTQQEDSAVYLCASSLQGTDTQYFGPGTRLTVL.

The chain links TRBV24-1 to TRBJ2-1; the D gene is possibly TRBD2 (6 bases). This CDR3 has 16 amino acids. Per germline, CDR1 KGHDR and CDR2 SFDVKD. The V end was cut by 0 bases, the J end by 7 bases, with 15 bases between. Here the CDR3 reads CATSDLRWASVNEQFF. CDR3 coding DNA: TGTGCCACCAGTGATTTGCGGTGGGCTAGCGTGAATGAGCAGTTCTTC.

This clone was picked up a small number of times. V and J are TRBV5-1 and TRBJ1-2; no definite D call. This CDR3 comprises 13 residues. From germline, CDR1 is SGHRS and CDR2 YFSETQ. Trimming pared 0 bases from V and 4 bases from J, leaving 7 bases between. The CDR3: CASSLEAGYGYTF. The CDR3 coding sequence is TGCGCCAGCAGCTTGGAGGCAGGCTATGGCTACACCTTC.

In this sample, this clone turned up a few times. The J gene is TRBJ1-4, the V gene TRBV4-1, with 9 bases lining up with TRBD1. Per germline, CDR1 MGHRA and CDR2 YSYEKL. This CDR3 spans 15 amino acids. Trimming cost V 4 bases and J 6 bases; bases outside gene matches: 6. The CDR3 loop reads CASSPGTGIYEKLFF. In DNA form, the CDR3 reads TGCGCCAGCAGCCCCGGGACAGGGATATATGAAAAACTGTTTTTT.

As concerns this clone: Relative to the germline gene, one junction end is altered; a read error may explain this. V is TRBV5-1 and J is TRBJ1-1; unclear D gene. The germline gives CDR1 SGHRS, CDR2 YFSETQ. There are 11 residues in the CDR3. The CDR3 protein is CASSLNSEAFF. CDR3 nucleotides: TGCGCCAGCAGCTTGAACTCTGAAGCTTTCTTT.

This chain connects TRBV18 to TRBJ2-7; D is ambiguous. The V end lost 5 bases, the J end lost 6 bases, and 8 bases lay between the germline ends. The CDR3 has 11 amino acids. CDR1 and CDR2 (germline): KGHSH, LQKENI. The CDR3 DNA sequence: TGTGCCAGCTCAAGCTTTCGCGAGCAGTACTTC. Translated: CASSSFREQYF. Using reference TRBV18 and TRBJ2-7 for the parts outside the CDR3, the full variable domain is NAGVMQNPRHLVRRRGQEARLRCSPMKGHSHVYWYRQLPEEGLKFMVYLQKENIIDESGMPKERFSAEFPKEGPSILRIQQVVRGDSAAYFCASSSFREQYFGPGTRLTVT.